Below are 6 T cell receptor beta chains sequenced from a single sample in a study of tumor-infiltrating lymphocytes in localized non-small cell lung cancer. The repertoire was sequenced with immunoSEQ multiplex PCR; TCRdb's copy has only in-frame clones and lacks some. The sample has 21,000 or so clones, roughly 73% seen once. Sequenced sample: lung tumor tissue. The origin of the receptors is a human donor with non-small cell lung cancer.

CDR3 in amino acids: CSAPGTYEQYF. In DNA form, the CDR3 reads TGCAGTGCTCCCGGGACCTACGAGCAGTACTTC. The V gene is TRBV20-1, the J gene TRBJ2-7; a weak D match, TRBD2 (5 bases). CDR1 is DFQATT and CDR2 is SNEGSKA in the germline V gene (reference sequence). This CDR3 spans 11 amino acids. Trimming stripped 5 bases from V and 2 bases from J, with 7 bases between.

J is TRBJ2-2 and V is TRBV7-9; D gene uncertain. CDR1 and CDR2 from the germline V gene are SEHNR and FQNEAQ (reference sequence). This CDR3 contains 15 residues. Trimming cost V 1 base and J 0 bases, with 6 bases left between them. In DNA, the CDR3 is TGTGCCAGCAGCTTAGGGGATACGAACACCGGGGAGCTGTTTTTT. This encodes CASSLGDTNTGELFF.

This rearrangement joins TRBV6-1 to TRBJ1-1, with D unresolved. The CDR3 covers 14 residues. With 4 bases removed from V and 4 bases from J, the gap between germline ends came to 13 bases. Germline CDR1 is MNHNS and CDR2 is SASEGT. CDR3 DNA: TGTGCCAGCAGTGCCCAGGTTGGAGGCACTGAAGCTTTCTTT. Amino acid sequence: CASSAQVGGTEAFF.

This chain links TRBV5-4 with TRBJ2-1; D unclear. The length of the CDR3 is 15 residues. Trimming stripped 0 bases from V and 4 bases from J, with 11 bases between. CDR1 and CDR2 from the germline V gene are SGHNT and YYREEE (reference sequence). The chain's CDR3 is CASSLGDSRYNEQFF. CDR3 sequence (DNA): TGTGCCAGCAGCTTGGGTGATTCCCGATACAATGAGCAGTTCTTC.

The chain couples TRBV29-1 to TRBJ1-3; the D is unclear. The germline V gene has CDR1 SQVTM and CDR2 ANQGSEA. CDR3 length: 13 residues. V dropped 0 bases and J dropped 4 bases, with 7 bases sitting between them. Here the CDR3 DNA reads TGCAGCGTTGAAGACTATCGAGGAAACACCATATATTTT. This codes for CSVEDYRGNTIYF.

V and J are TRBV4-3 and TRBJ2-7; maybe TRBD1 (6 bases). The germline V and J ends were trimmed by 4 bases and 5 bases, with 18 bases remaining between them. The CDR3 extends over 15 amino acids. Germline CDR1 is LGHNA and CDR2 is YSLEER. The CDR3 nucleotides are TGCGCCAGCAGCCGAGGCAGGGGTTCGGCTAACGAGCAGTACTTC. Amino acid sequence: CASSRGRGSANEQYF.